This T cell receptor (beta chain) was captured by sequencing in a study of OX40 agonist ivuxolimab in advanced cancers. Study-wide background: All patients had ivuxolimab intravenously every 2 weeks at 0.01 to 10 mg/kg. A diagnosis of hepatocellular carcinoma, melanoma, renal cell or head and neck cancer was present in dose-escalation patients.

Some clones are missing from TCRdb's copy, which holds only in-frame ones; the method was immunoSEQ multiplex PCR. The profile shows 50,000 to 70,000 clones, around 80% of them singletons. Collection of blood occurred at baseline, at cycle 4 day 1, and at cycle 7 day 1. As to this clone: No antigen is known for it.

Trimming removed 2 bases from V and 4 bases from J, with 20 bases in between. Germline CDR1 KGHSH, CDR2 LQKENI. The CDR3 runs to 17 residues. Notes on the study in general: CD4+ T cells averaged fewer expanded clones than CD8+ T cells.

The J gene is TRBJ1-1, the V gene TRBV18; D gene uncertain. The sequencing here drew on CD4+ or CD8+ T cells sorted from blood, taken in a trial of the OX40 agonist ivuxolimab. The receptor's source is an adult with an advanced solid tumor such as melanoma, head and neck, liver or kidney cancer. The CDR3 sequence: CASSPYGLLGGGTEAFF. The CDR3 nucleotides are TGTGCCAGCTCACCATACGGGCTCCTCGGCGGCGGCACTGAAGCTTTCTTT.